Below, 25 T cell receptor beta chains from the same sample are listed, as sequenced in a study of human T cells and chemical hapten exposure. One entry per CDR3 protein, called by TCRdb with MiXCR from the RACE reads. In the table there are roughly 130,000 distinct CDR3 sequences, approximately 10% of which are singletons. As for time point: patch test 3, about 24 weeks after DPC sensitization. Treatment reported: therapeutic diphenylcyclopropenone sensitization with weekly scalp DPC. Sample: whole blood, taken in connection with sensitization to the hapten diphenylcyclopropenone (DPC). The receptors originated from a woman between 45 and 60 years old with alopecia areata. Some clones in this sample may be carry-over from other donors' samples.

The V and J genes are TRBV6-5 and TRBJ2-4; D gene ambiguous. Germline-derived CDR1 and CDR2 are MNHEY and SVGAGI. The germline V and J ends were trimmed by 2 bases and 10 bases, with 6 bases remaining between them. The CDR3 length is 11 residues. CDR3 sequence (DNA): TGTGCCAGCAGTTACGTCGGAATTCAGTACTTC. Amino acids: CASSYVGIQYF.

This clonotype came up a few times. The chain carries TRBV7-8 and TRBJ2-5; TRBD1 matches 9 bases. The CDR3 runs to 16 residues. V trimming: 1 base; J trimming: 4 bases; junction bases outside the gene matches: 7. In germline, CDR1 is SGHVS, CDR2 FQNEAQ. This CDR3 is CASSLGYRGPRETQYF. DNA for the CDR3: TGTGCCAGCAGCTTAGGCTACAGGGGGCCAAGAGAGACCCAGTACTTC.

The V gene is TRBV7-9, the J gene TRBJ2-3; TRBD2 matches at 11 bases. V trimming: 5 bases; J trimming: 5 bases; junction bases outside the gene matches: 6. The CDR3 has 15 amino acids. Germline lookup yields CDR1 SEHNR and CDR2 FQNEAQ (reference sequence). The CDR3 is CASSGTSGRRDTQYF. The DNA of the CDR3 is TGTGCCAGCAGCGGAACTAGCGGGAGAAGAGATACGCAGTATTTT. Together with reference TRBV7-9 and TRBJ2-3, the CDR3 gives the full variable domain: DTGVSQNPRHKITKRGQNVTFRCDPISEHNRLYWYRQTLGQGPEFLTYFQNEAQLEKSRLLSDRFSAERPKGSFSTLEIQRTEQGDSAMYLCASSGTSGRRDTQYFGPGTRLTVL.

The rearrangement joins TRBV11-2 to TRBJ2-6; maybe TRBD1 (6 bases). The CDR3 loop spans 15 amino acids. Germline V gene lookup returns CDR1 SGHAT and CDR2 FQNNGV. V was trimmed by 10 bases and J by 2 bases, leaving 15 bases between them. CDR3 bases: TGTGCCACCCGAACTCAGGGGACTGGGGCCAACGTCCTGACTTTC. Protein: CATRTQGTGANVLTF.

There are a few counts of this clonotype. This rearrangement joins TRBV29-1 to TRBJ2-4; D is undetermined. The CDR3 is 13 amino acids. V was pared by 1 base and J by 0 bases, with 4 bases between. Germline V gene data show CDR1 as SQVTM and CDR2 as ANQGSEA. The CDR3 here is CSVEAGAKNIQYF. The CDR3 nucleotides read TGCAGCGTTGAAGCTGGAGCCAAAAACATTCAGTACTTC.

This clonotype was seen only a few times. The genes are TRBV9 and TRBJ2-7; 8 bases match TRBD1. Looked up from germline, CDR1 is SGDLS and CDR2 is YYNGEE. The CDR3 spans 14 residues. V trimming: 4 bases; J trimming: 7 bases; junction bases outside the gene matches: 10. DNA for the CDR3: TGTGCCAGCAGCTCTGGACAGGGTAAGAGGGAGCAGTACTTC. As protein: CASSSGQGKREQYF.

This clonotype was observed a few times. This chain connects TRBV5-1 to TRBJ1-4; D remains ambiguous. The CDR3 loop spans 15 amino acids. CDR1 and CDR2 from the germline V gene are SGHRS and YFSETQ. Trimming pared 0 bases from V and 4 bases from J, leaving 10 bases between. The CDR3 nucleotides are TGCGCCAGCAGCTTGGAAGGAACGGGTAATGAAAAACTGTTTTTT. This gives the protein CASSLEGTGNEKLFF.

V usage is TRBV27 and J usage is TRBJ1-1; D remains ambiguous. V dropped 5 bases and J dropped 4 bases, with 8 bases sitting between them. Germline V gene sequence: CDR1 MNHEY, CDR2 SMNVEV (reference sequence). The CDR3 extends over 12 amino acids. CDR3 sequence (DNA): TGTGCCAGCAGTCTCTGGCCCACTGAAGCTTTCTTT. It translates to CASSLWPTEAFF.

This clonotype has more than one count but fewer than ten. A clone one base away is much larger, so this may be a read error. The CDR3 sequence: CASSLGGDEQYF. The CDR3 nucleotides read TGTGCCAGCAGTTTAGGGGGGGACGAGCAGTACTTC. The chain carries TRBV12-3 or TRBV12-4 and TRBJ2-7; tentatively, D is TRBD2 (6 bases). Trimming took off 1 base at V and 5 bases at J, with 6 bases between the two ends. The CDR3 runs 12 residues.

This clonotype was seen more than once but under ten times. V and J are TRBV20-1 and TRBJ2-7; D possibly corresponds to TRBD1 (6 bases). Germline V gene sequence: CDR1 DFQATT, CDR2 SNEGSKA (reference sequence). The CDR3 runs 15 residues. V was cut by 1 base and J by 2 bases, with 15 bases left in between. CDR3 coding DNA: TGCAGTGCTAGAGTTACCGGGACATCGACCTACGAGCAGTACTTC. Translating gives CSARVTGTSTYEQYF.

This rearrangement joins TRBV7-3 to TRBJ1-4; D gene ambiguous. CDR3 size: 13 residues. Germline lookup yields CDR1 SGHTA and CDR2 FQGTGA. V lost 6 bases and J lost 7, with 12 bases in between. For the CDR3, the DNA is TGTGCCAGCAGTTCCGGTGGCGGTGAAAAACTGTTTTTT. Residues: CASSSGGGEKLFF.

The rearrangement uses TRBV6-5 and TRBJ1-1; 11 bases map to TRBD1. This CDR3 spans 16 amino acids. Germline trimming cut 5 bases from V and 3 bases from J; bases unmatched to any gene: 8. CDR1 is MNHEY and CDR2 is SVGAGI in the germline V gene. CDR3 sequence: CASSRTGGAWDTEAFF. The CDR3 nucleotides are TGTGCCAGCAGTCGGACAGGGGGCGCATGGGACACTGAAGCTTTCTTT.

This clonotype was picked up a small number of times. V usage is TRBV11-3 and J usage is TRBJ2-6; possible D gene TRBD2, 5 bases. Germline CDR1 and CDR2: SGHNT and YENEEA. The CDR3 is 15 amino acids. With 2 bases removed from V and 4 bases from J, the gap between germline ends came to 9 bases. The CDR3 reads CASSLTGSGANVLTF. The CDR3 nucleotides are TGTGCCAGCAGCTTAACGGGGAGCGGGGCCAACGTCCTGACTTTC.

This chain links TRBV2 with TRBJ1-1; D gene unclear. This CDR3 has 12 amino acids. Trimming removed 11 bases at V and 0 bases at J, with 10 bases between. Per the germline V gene, CDR1 is SNHLY and CDR2 is FYNNEI. As DNA, the CDR3 is TGTGCCGGCGTCGGGATGAACACTGAAGCTTTCTTT. As protein: CAGVGMNTEAFF.

In its sample, this clonotype was seen many times. The chain combines TRBV7-2 with TRBJ2-6, with D perhaps TRBD1 (7 bases). Germline V gives CDR1 SGHTA, CDR2 FQGNSA. Trimming shortened V by 5 bases and J by 6 bases, and 17 bases separated the two germline ends. The CDR3 totals 16 residues. The DNA for the CDR3 is TGTGCCAGCAGCCCTGGGGGGACAGCTCCGGCCAACGTCCTGACTTTC. Translating it yields CASSPGGTAPANVLTF.

In this sample, this clonotype turned up a few times. The chain uses TRBV6-5 and TRBJ1-2; D is unclear. The CDR3 spans 14 residues. With 6 bases removed from V and 6 bases from J, the gap between germline ends came to 17 bases. In germline, CDR1 is MNHEY, CDR2 SVGAGI. CDR3 in DNA: TGTGCCAGCAGCCGCTTAAGAGGGTTCGATGGCTACACCTTC. Encoded protein: CASSRLRGFDGYTF.

This clonotype showed up just a few times. This chain joins TRBV25-1 and TRBJ2-2; D gene unclear. The CDR3 is 11 amino acids. Trimming took off 6 bases at V and 7 bases at J, with 6 bases between the two ends. Germline-derived CDR1 and CDR2 are MGHDK and SYGVNS. The CDR3 sequence is CASSWGGELFF. Here the CDR3 DNA reads TGTGCCAGCAGCTGGGGCGGGGAGCTGTTTTTT.

The genes are TRBV2 and TRBJ1-1, with D tentatively TRBD1 (5 bases). The CDR3 length is 13 residues. V was shortened by 3 bases and J by 2 bases, with 7 bases between the two germline ends. CDR1 is SNHLY, CDR2 FYNNEI, per germline. CDR3 region: CASSEGPNTEAFF. The CDR3, as DNA: TGTGCCAGCAGTGAGGGACCAAACACTGAAGCTTTCTTT.

The chain employs TRBV20-1 and TRBJ1-5; D unclear. V lost 3 bases to trimming and J lost 1 base, with 7 bases between them. Germline values: CDR1 DFQATT, CDR2 SNEGSKA (reference sequence). The CDR3 has 13 amino acids. Here the CDR3 DNA reads TGCAGTGCTAGTATTGGGAGCAATCAGCCCCAGCATTTT. This gives the protein CSASIGSNQPQHF.

This clonotype has only a few counts. The V gene is TRBV6-2 or TRBV6-3, the J gene TRBJ2-2; tentative D call: TRBD1 (5 bases). The V end lost 1 base, the J end lost 4 bases, and 22 bases lay between the germline ends. Germline V gene sequence: CDR1 MNHEY, CDR2 SVGEGT. This CDR3 has 19 amino acids. CDR3 protein: CASSYWGRKGPLFTGELFF. The CDR3 DNA reads TGTGCCAGCAGTTACTGGGGCCGTAAGGGGCCCCTTTTCACCGGGGAGCTGTTTTTT.

This clonotype has at least ten counts. The chain couples TRBV3-1 to TRBJ2-3; 8 nucleotides line up with TRBD2. The CDR3 is 15 amino acids. Germline CDR1 reads LGHDT; CDR2 reads YNNKEL (reference sequence). With V trimmed by 3 bases and J by 0 bases, 2 bases remained unmatched. CDR3 sequence (DNA): TGTGCCAGCAGCCAGGCGGGGGGTAGCACAGATACGCAGTATTTT. This codes for CASSQAGGSTDTQYF.

V gene TRBV12-3 or TRBV12-4 combines with J gene TRBJ1-2; 8 bases are shared with TRBD1. CDR3 length: 14 residues. Trimming cost V 7 bases and J 4 bases; bases outside gene matches: 8. The DNA for the CDR3 is TGTGCCAGCATCTCCGGGACAGGCCCCTATGGCTACACCTTC. It yields the protein CASISGTGPYGYTF.

This clonotype was seen a handful of times. V is TRBV4-3 and J is TRBJ2-1, with 7 bases identical to TRBD2. Germline V lookup: CDR1 LGHNA, CDR2 YSLEER. Trimming removed 0 bases from V and 8 bases from J; junction bases left unmatched: 7. The CDR3 loop spans 15 amino acids. CDR3 sequence reads: CASSQEGWEGHEQFF. The CDR3 DNA follows: TGCGCCAGCAGCCAAGAAGGGTGGGAGGGCCATGAGCAGTTCTTC.

This clonotype has ten or more counts. The gene calls are TRBV20-1 and TRBJ1-1; no firm D call. The germline V and J ends were trimmed by 8 bases and 1 base, with 11 bases remaining between them. The CDR3 contains 12 residues. The germline V gene encodes CDR1 DFQATT and CDR2 SNEGSKA (reference sequence). CDR3 residues: CSPQRPNTEAFF. CDR3 bases: TGCAGTCCACAGAGACCGAACACTGAAGCTTTCTTT.

There are a few counts of this clonotype. V is TRBV11-2 and J is TRBJ2-6; TRBD1 matches at 8 bases. The CDR3 is made up of 17 amino acids. CDR1 and CDR2 (germline): SGHAT, FQNNGV. Germline trimming cut 5 bases from V and 2 bases from J; bases unmatched to any gene: 8. The CDR3 sequence: CASSPRQGRAGANVLTF. CDR3 DNA: TGTGCCAGCAGCCCAAGACAGGGGCGAGCTGGGGCCAACGTCCTGACTTTC.